The 9 T cell receptor beta chains listed next were all sequenced from one sample in a study of blood T cell repertoires in COVID-19. TCRdb's table, derived via immunoSEQ multiplex PCR, lists solely in-frame clones and lacks some. The sample shows a few hundred thousand clones, 80% to 95% of them seen only once. The sample taken for sequencing was peripheral blood. Receptor source: a person under 35 with COVID-19, enrolled during active disease.

This chain connects TRBV5-5 to TRBJ2-7, with 9 bases identical to TRBD2. Germline V gene lookup returns CDR1 SGHKS and CDR2 YYEKEE (reference sequence). The CDR3 sequence is 18 residues long. J gave up 0 bases and V 0 bases, and 10 bases lay outside the gene matches. CDR3 sequence: CASSLEISGGLSSYEQYF. CDR3 bases: TGTGCCAGCAGCTTGGAGATTAGCGGGGGCCTAAGCTCCTACGAGCAGTACTTC.

This clone has a single count. The V gene is TRBV29-1, the J gene TRBJ1-1, with no clear D. The CDR3 loop spans 11 amino acids. From germline, CDR1 is SQVTM and CDR2 ANQGSEA. The V end lost 4 bases, the J end lost 7 bases, and 10 bases lay between the germline ends. DNA of the CDR3: TGCAGCGTTGGAACGACATTTGAAGCTTTCTTT. Protein: CSVGTTFEAFF.

This clone has just one count. The CDR3 coding sequence is TGTGCCAGCAGTCGACCGGGACAGGGAGCACCTACGAGGTTCTTC. Protein: CASSRPGQGAPTRFF. The chain recombines TRBV6-5 with TRBJ2-1, with TRBD1 matching over 9 bases. Germline V gives CDR1 MNHEY, CDR2 SVGAGI. The CDR3 spans 15 residues. V was pared by 5 bases and J by 15 bases, with 17 bases of the junction left unmatched.

CDR3 coding DNA: TGTGCCAGCAGTCCCGCGGGGGGACACAAAGAAAAACTGTTTTTT. It translates to CASSPAGGHKEKLFF. The chain couples TRBV28 to TRBJ1-4; a possible D gene is TRBD1 (6 bases). The CDR3 has 15 amino acids. Trimming removed 5 bases at V and 8 bases at J, with 18 bases between. In germline, CDR1 is MDHEN, CDR2 SYDVKM.

This chain uses TRBV3-1 (or the pseudogene TRBV3-2) with TRBJ1-6; D is possibly TRBD1 (6 bases). Germline V gene data show CDR1 as LGHDT and CDR2 as YNNKEL (reference sequence). The CDR3 loop spans 16 amino acids. V was cut by 4 bases and J by 0 bases, with 10 bases left in between. This CDR3 is CASSPSTGSYNSPLHF. The CDR3 coding sequence is TGTGCCAGCAGCCCTTCGACAGGCTCCTATAATTCACCCCTCCACTTT.

The chain's CDR3 is CASSGGGAADTQYF. As DNA, the CDR3 is TGTGCCAGCAGCGGAGGGGGCGCCGCAGATACGCAGTATTTT. This chain links TRBV2 with TRBJ2-3; possibly TRBD1 for D (7 bases). This CDR3 has 14 residues. V lost 6 bases to trimming and J lost 4 bases, with 14 bases between them. CDR1 and CDR2 (germline): SNHLY, FYNNEI.

The chain is built from TRBV9 and TRBJ2-1; 13 bases line up with TRBD2. Germline V CDR1 and CDR2: SGDLS, YYNGEE. V trimming: 0 bases; J trimming: 0 bases; junction bases outside the gene matches: 0. The CDR3 has 17 residues. CDR3 loop: CASSVGTSGGSYNEQFF. The CDR3 bases are TGTGCCAGCAGCGTAGGGACTAGCGGGGGCTCCTACAATGAGCAGTTCTTC.

The chain is built from TRBV6-1 and TRBJ1-5, with D uncertain. CDR1 and CDR2 (germline): MNHNS, SASEGT. This CDR3 region has 14 residues. V lost 4 bases to trimming and J lost 4 bases, with 11 bases between them. DNA of the CDR3: TGTGCCAGCAGTGGAGCCGGGGAGAATCAGCCCCAGCATTTT. Its translation is CASSGAGENQPQHF.

This clone has only one observation. The chain carries TRBV18 and TRBJ2-2; 9 nucleotides agree with TRBD2. The CDR3 runs to 16 residues. The J segment lost 1 base and the V segment lost 8 bases, leaving 8 bases of the junction unmatched. Per germline, CDR1 KGHSH and CDR2 LQKENI. In DNA, the CDR3 is TGTGCCAGCCCGAGTGAAGCGGGAGGGAACACCGGGGAGCTGTTTTTT. It translates to CASPSEAGGNTGELFF.